The 11 T cell receptor beta chains listed next were all sequenced from one sample in a study of cytomegalovirus exposure and HLA in healthy donors. Measured with immunoSEQ multiplex PCR; TCRdb has only the in-frame clones, and not every one. The sample carries roughly 190,000 clones, 86% recorded once. Sequenced sample: PBMCs. The source is a woman aged 18-35 years in good health and CMV-seronegative.

V usage is TRBV5-1 and J usage is TRBJ1-2, with TRBD1 matching over 7 bases. The germline CDR1 and CDR2 sequences are SGHRS and YFSETQ. This CDR3 region has 15 residues. With V trimmed by 4 bases and J by 7 bases, 13 bases remained unmatched. The CDR3 loop reads CASSTPTGMQAGYTF. The CDR3 bases are TGCGCCAGCAGCACACCGACAGGGATGCAAGCTGGCTACACCTTC. The variable domain in full, with the rest retrieved from reference TRBV5-1 and TRBJ1-2, is KAGVTQTPRYLIKTRGQQVTLSCSPISGHRSVSWYQQTPGQGLQFLFEYFSETQRNKGNFPGRFSGRQFSNSRSEMNVSTLELGDSALYLCASSTPTGMQAGYTFGSGTRLTVV.

The chain combines TRBV4-1 with TRBJ2-5, with 9 bases matching TRBD1. With V trimmed by 3 bases and J by 5 bases, 4 bases remained unmatched. Germline values: CDR1 MGHRA, CDR2 YSYEKL. The CDR3 length is 14 residues. The CDR3 nucleotides are TGCGCCAGCAGCCAGGGACAGGGTGGGGAGACCCAGTACTTC. Encoded protein: CASSQGQGGETQYF.

The rearrangement joins TRBV5-1 to TRBJ1-1, with TRBD1 matching 8 bases. CDR1 is SGHRS, CDR2 YFSETQ, per germline. V was clipped by 2 bases and J by 4 bases; unmatched bases: 1. This CDR3 has 13 amino acids. This chain's CDR3 is CASSFTGGTEAFF. The CDR3 DNA reads as TGCGCCAGCAGCTTCACAGGGGGCACTGAAGCTTTCTTT.

The chain's CDR3 is CASSVAGKAYEQYF. The CDR3 DNA sequence: TGTGCCAGCAGCGTAGCCGGGAAAGCCTACGAGCAGTACTTC. J is TRBJ2-7 and V is TRBV9, with D possibly TRBD2 on 5 matching bases. This CDR3 region has 14 residues. V lost 0 bases and J 2 bases, leaving 9 bases between the germline ends. Germline CDR1 is SGDLS and CDR2 is YYNGEE.

The chain joins TRBV13 to TRBJ2-7, with 9 bases fitting TRBD1. CDR3 length: 16 residues. With V trimmed by 0 bases and J by 2 bases, 5 bases remained unmatched. Germline loops: CDR1 PRHDT, CDR2 FYEKMQ (reference sequence). The CDR3 DNA reads as TGTGCCAGCAGCTTAGGCCTGACAGGGGGAGCCTACGAGCAGTACTTC. This codes for CASSLGLTGGAYEQYF.

The chain uses TRBV5-1 and TRBJ2-3, with unresolved D. The CDR3 covers 12 residues. Trimming pared 3 bases from V and 2 bases from J, leaving 4 bases between. Germline V lookup: CDR1 SGHRS, CDR2 YFSETQ. The DNA of the CDR3 is TGCGCCAGCAGCTCCTTCACAGATACGCAGTATTTT. Encoded protein: CASSSFTDTQYF. Full variable domain (rest looked up from reference TRBV5-1 and TRBJ2-3): KAGVTQTPRYLIKTRGQQVTLSCSPISGHRSVSWYQQTPGQGLQFLFEYFSETQRNKGNFPGRFSGRQFSNSRSEMNVSTLELGDSALYLCASSSFTDTQYFGPGTRLTVL.

The rearrangement joins TRBV2 to TRBJ2-5; D not certain. V dropped 8 bases and J dropped 3 bases, with 16 bases sitting between them. The CDR3 loop spans 14 amino acids. The germline gives CDR1 SNHLY, CDR2 FYNNEI. This CDR3 reads CASDRRLNEETQYF. DNA for the CDR3: TGTGCCAGCGATAGGCGGCTGAACGAAGAGACCCAGTACTTC.

This rearrangement joins TRBV6-1 to TRBJ1-1, with D tentatively TRBD1 (5 bases). Germline V gives CDR1 MNHNS, CDR2 SASEGT. V was shortened by 5 bases and J by 1 base, with 8 bases between the two germline ends. This CDR3 has 13 amino acids. CDR3: CASSSRENTEAFF. The CDR3 DNA is TGTGCCAGCAGTTCCAGGGAGAACACTGAAGCTTTCTTT.

The rearrangement links TRBV6-5 to TRBJ2-3, with 9 bases identical to TRBD1. CDR3 length equals 15 residues. Germline V CDR1 and CDR2: MNHEY, SVGAGI. The J segment lost 4 bases and the V segment lost 6 bases, leaving 8 bases of the junction unmatched. CDR3 in amino acids: CASRPTGGGPDTQYF. The CDR3 DNA follows: TGTGCCAGCAGGCCAACAGGGGGCGGACCAGATACGCAGTATTTT.

The V and J genes are TRBV15 and TRBJ2-1, with D possibly being TRBD1 (6 bases). The germline CDR1 and CDR2 sequences are LNHNV and YYDKDF (reference sequence). This CDR3 has 18 amino acids. The V and J ends lost 0 bases and 5 bases respectively, with 20 bases between them. This chain's CDR3 is CATSREGAVRKGNNEQFF. CDR3 DNA sequence: TGTGCCACCAGCAGAGAGGGGGCGGTCCGGAAGGGAAACAATGAGCAGTTCTTC.

The V call is TRBV2, the J call TRBJ1-2; tentative D call: TRBD1 (6 bases). Trimming removed 4 bases from V and 1 base from J, with 10 bases in between. CDR3 length equals 14 residues. Per the germline V gene, CDR1 is SNHLY and CDR2 is FYNNEI. This CDR3 is CASSVQGVNYGYTF. Written as DNA, the CDR3 is TGTGCCAGCAGTGTACAGGGAGTTAACTATGGCTACACCTTC.